The T cell receptor (beta chain) described here comes from a study of blood T cell repertoires in COVID-19. Study as a whole: Sites across the United States, Italy and Spain contributed samples from acute and convalescent COVID-19.

The CDR3 extends over 15 amino acids. V gave up 0 bases and J gave up 4 bases; unmatched junction bases: 5. Germline assignment: CDR1 MNHEY and CDR2 SVGEGT. Profiled with immunoSEQ multiplex PCR; TCRdb holds only in-frame clones, not every one. The table has approximately 210,000 clones, under 90% seen once; the top ten hold under 14%. The sequence derives from a man aged 45-65 years with COVID-19, enrolled during active disease. The chain is built from TRBV6-2 or TRBV6-3 and TRBJ2-7; 8 nucleotides align to TRBD2. The material sequenced was peripheral blood. The CDR3 spells CASSYSTSGVYEQYF. In DNA form, the CDR3 reads TGTGCCAGCAGTTACTCCACTAGCGGAGTATACGAGCAGTACTTC.